What follows describes a single T cell receptor (beta chain). This sample was taken from a study of blood T cell repertoires in COVID-19. In the study overall: The origin of the acute and convalescent COVID-19 samples was the United States, Italy and Spain. Nucleic acid was either cDNA or gDNA, and it came from T cells, B-cell-depleted T cells, or PBMCs.

In the study's own analysis: Estimation of nucleated cell counts relied on the amplification of reference gene primers. Profiling relied on immunoSEQ multiplex PCR, and the TCRdb table lists in-frame clones only, not all of them. V and J calls and clone size are copied from that table; D and trimming were computed from the DNA. This table has nearly 50,000 clones, about 83% appearing once. The sample was peripheral blood. The source of this sequence is a woman in her sixties or seventies with acute or convalescent COVID-19.

CDR3 sequence (DNA): TGTGCCAGCAGCTTAGAGGGAGGGGCAAATTCACCCCTCCACTTT. Its translation: CASSLEGGANSPLHF. The genes are TRBV7-3 and TRBJ1-6; a possible D gene is TRBD1 (5 bases). The V gene's germline CDR1 is SGHTA and CDR2 FQGTGA. The CDR3 extends over 15 amino acids. Deletions cut 2 bases from V and 7 bases from J, with 12 bases between. Supplemented by reference TRBV7-3 and TRBJ1-6, the full variable domain reads GAGVSQTPSNKVTEKGKYVELRCDPISGHTALYWYRQSLGQGPEFLIYFQGTGAADDSGLPNDRFFAVRPEGSVSTLKIQRTERGDSAVYLCASSLEGGANSPLHFGNGTRLTVT.